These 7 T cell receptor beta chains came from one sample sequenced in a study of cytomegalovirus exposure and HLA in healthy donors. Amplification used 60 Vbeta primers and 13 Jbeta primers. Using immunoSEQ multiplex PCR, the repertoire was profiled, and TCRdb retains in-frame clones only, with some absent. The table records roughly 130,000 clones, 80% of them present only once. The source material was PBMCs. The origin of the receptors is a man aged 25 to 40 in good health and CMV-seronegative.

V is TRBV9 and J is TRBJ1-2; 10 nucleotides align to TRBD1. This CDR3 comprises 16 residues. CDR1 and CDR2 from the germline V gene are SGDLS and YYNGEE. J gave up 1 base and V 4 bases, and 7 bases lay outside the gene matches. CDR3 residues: CASSLGQGNDNYGYTF. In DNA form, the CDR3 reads TGTGCCAGCAGCCTGGGACAGGGGAATGATAACTATGGCTACACCTTC.

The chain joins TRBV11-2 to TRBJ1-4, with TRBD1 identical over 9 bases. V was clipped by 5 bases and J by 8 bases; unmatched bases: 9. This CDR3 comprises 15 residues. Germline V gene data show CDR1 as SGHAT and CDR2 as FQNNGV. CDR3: CASSPDRGAYEKLFF. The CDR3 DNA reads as TGTGCCAGCAGCCCCGACAGGGGGGCATACGAAAAACTGTTTTTT.

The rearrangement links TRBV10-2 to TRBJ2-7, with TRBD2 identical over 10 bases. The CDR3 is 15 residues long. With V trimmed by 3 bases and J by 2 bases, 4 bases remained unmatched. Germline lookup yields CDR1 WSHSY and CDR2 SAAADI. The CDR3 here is CASSDLLAGPYEQYF. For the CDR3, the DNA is TGCGCCAGCAGTGACTTACTAGCGGGGCCCTACGAGCAGTACTTC.

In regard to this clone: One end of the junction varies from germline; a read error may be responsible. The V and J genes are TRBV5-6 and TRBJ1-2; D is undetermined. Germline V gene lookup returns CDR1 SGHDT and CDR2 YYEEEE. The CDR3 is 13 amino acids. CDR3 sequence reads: CASRTSVSYGYPF. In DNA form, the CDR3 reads TGTGCCAGCAGAACAAGCGTAAGCTATGGCTACCCCTTC.

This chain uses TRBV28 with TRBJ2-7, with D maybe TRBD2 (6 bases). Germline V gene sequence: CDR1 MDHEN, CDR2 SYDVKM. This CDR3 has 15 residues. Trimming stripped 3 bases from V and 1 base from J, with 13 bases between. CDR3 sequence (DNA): TGTGCCAGCAGTTTCCGGGGGATGACATCCTACGAGCAGTACTTC. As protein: CASSFRGMTSYEQYF.

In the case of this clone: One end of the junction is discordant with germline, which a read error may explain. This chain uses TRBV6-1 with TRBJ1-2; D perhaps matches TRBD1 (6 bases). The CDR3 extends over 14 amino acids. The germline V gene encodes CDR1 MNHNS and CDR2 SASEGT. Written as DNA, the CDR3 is TGTGCCAGCAGTGAGGGACAACGGATCTATGGCTACCCCTTC. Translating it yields CASSEGQRIYGYPF.

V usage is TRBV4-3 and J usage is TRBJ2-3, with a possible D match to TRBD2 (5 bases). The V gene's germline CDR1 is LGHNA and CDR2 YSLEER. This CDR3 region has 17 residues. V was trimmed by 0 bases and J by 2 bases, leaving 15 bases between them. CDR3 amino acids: CASSQEGPAATTDTQYF. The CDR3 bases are TGCGCCAGCAGCCAAGAAGGTCCAGCGGCGACCACAGATACGCAGTATTTT.